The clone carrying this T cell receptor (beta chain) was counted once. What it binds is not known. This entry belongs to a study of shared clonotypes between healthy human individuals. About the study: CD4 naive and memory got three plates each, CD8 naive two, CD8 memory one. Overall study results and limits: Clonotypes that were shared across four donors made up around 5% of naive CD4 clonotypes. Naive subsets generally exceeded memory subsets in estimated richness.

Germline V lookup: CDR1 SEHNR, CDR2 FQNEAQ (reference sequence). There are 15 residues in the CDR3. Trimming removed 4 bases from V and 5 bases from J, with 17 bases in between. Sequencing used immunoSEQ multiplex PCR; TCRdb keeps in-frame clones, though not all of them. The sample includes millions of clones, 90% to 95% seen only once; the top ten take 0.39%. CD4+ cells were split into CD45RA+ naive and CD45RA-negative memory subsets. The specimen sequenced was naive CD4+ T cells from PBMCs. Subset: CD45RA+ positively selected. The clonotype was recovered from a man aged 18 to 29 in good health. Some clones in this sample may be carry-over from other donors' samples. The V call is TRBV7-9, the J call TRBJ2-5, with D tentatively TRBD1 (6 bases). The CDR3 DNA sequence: TGTGCCAGCAGCTCCCTATTAGCTAGGGGGGAGACCCAGTACTTC. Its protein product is CASSSLLARGETQYF.